Each of the 24 T cell receptor beta chains below was sequenced from the same sample in a study of molecular identifiers for immune sequencing clone quantification (dated by TCRdb to between 2018 and 2020). Libraries were constructed by PCR. For sequencing, a NextSeq 500 was employed. Starting from the raw public reads, TCRdb applied fastp trimming at Q25, assembled clones with MiXCR and retained in-frame beta chains. Rows matching on CDR3 protein sequence are summarized as one entry with the most common DNA and genes. Within this sample are roughly 300,000 distinct CDR3 sequences, with about 22% of them counted one time only. Roughly 0.7% of the sample rests with the top ten. Source material: naive CD8+ T cells from blood, with Jurkat cell RNA spiked in. What this sample's cell subset or site label stands for: FACS-sorted CD8+CD4-CCR7+CD45RA+ naive T cells. The receptors were sampled from a human donor in good health. Some libraries in this study had Jurkat cell RNA spiked in.

Comments on this clonotype: A read error is likely, as this CDR3 ends without the conserved phenylalanine or tryptophan. V is TRBV6-1 and J is TRBJ2-3; D assignment may be TRBD1 or TRBD2 (6 bases each). Germline V gene data show CDR1 as MNHNS and CDR2 as SASEGT. V shed 1 base and J shed 2 bases, with 13 bases lying between them. This CDR3 spans 16 amino acids. CDR3 region: CASSEGSGAYTDTQYL. CDR3 sequence (DNA): TGTGCCAGCAGTGAAGGTTCGGGGGCCTACACAGATACGCAGTATCTT.

This clonotype appeared many times. The chain is built from TRBV27 and TRBJ2-7, with TRBD1 matching 8 bases. This CDR3 contains 13 residues. From germline, CDR1 is MNHEY and CDR2 SMNVEV (reference sequence). With V trimmed by 2 bases and J by 6 bases, 3 bases remained unmatched. For the CDR3, the DNA is TGTGCCAGCAGTTTACAGGGGGCTAGCGAGCAGTACTTC. Its protein product is CASSLQGASEQYF.

With regard to this clonotype: This may stem from a read error, because a much larger clone lies one nucleotide away. The J gene is TRBJ2-4, the V gene TRBV6-6; TRBD1 agrees at 7 bases. The CDR3 consists of 15 residues. Germline CDR1 is MNHNY and CDR2 is SVGAGI (reference sequence). V shed 5 bases, J shed 8 bases, and the junction held 12 bases outside the gene matches. In DNA, the CDR3 is TGTGCCAGCAGTCCCCTGGGACAGTGGGTGGACATTCAGTACTTC. Its translation: CASSPLGQWVDIQYF.

This clonotype was detected only a few times. At one end the junction does not follow the germline gene, possibly because of a read error. This rearrangement joins TRBV29-1 to TRBJ2-1; D is uncertain. There are 13 residues in the CDR3. Germline CDR1 SQVTM, CDR2 ANQGSEA. CDR3 coding DNA: TGCAGCGCCTCCGAGCAATTTTACAATGTGCAGTTCTTC. Translation: CSASEQFYNVQFF.

Notes on this clonotype: It may be a read error: a sequence one base away is much more abundant. The rearrangement uses TRBV20-1 and TRBJ1-2; D ambiguous. CDR3 size: 15 residues. The germline CDR1 and CDR2 sequences are DFQATT and SNEGSKA (reference sequence). The CDR3 nucleotides read TGCAGGCCTTACCTGGAAGGGAATTATAACTATGGCTACACCTTC. It is translated as CRPYLEGNYNYGYTF.

J is TRBJ2-7 and V is TRBV6-2 or TRBV6-3; the D gene is possibly TRBD2 (5 bases). The CDR3 consists of 16 residues. Germline assignment: CDR1 MNHEY and CDR2 SVGEGT. The V end lost 6 bases, the J end lost 0 bases, and 18 bases lay between the germline ends. The CDR3 DNA reads as TGTGCCAGCAGGCCCGTCGCGGGCTTCTACTCCTACGAGCAGTACTTC. Amino acid sequence: CASRPVAGFYSYEQYF.

The table lists this clonotype with many counts. This sequence joins TRBV16 and TRBJ2-1; D remains unclear. Trimming shortened V by 3 bases and J by 4 bases, and 4 bases separated the two germline ends. The CDR3 runs 12 residues. Germline V gene data show CDR1 as KGHSY and CDR2 as FQNENV. CDR3 in amino acids: CASSHPYNEQFF. CDR3 sequence (DNA): TGTGCCAGCAGCCACCCGTACAATGAGCAGTTCTTC.

V and J are TRBV27 and TRBJ2-7, with D tentatively TRBD1 or TRBD2 (5 bases each). Trimming stripped 7 bases from V and 1 base from J, with 11 bases between. The CDR3 has 13 amino acids. CDR1 is MNHEY and CDR2 is SMNVEV in the germline V gene (reference sequence). The CDR3 loop reads CASNLGVSYEQYF. CDR3 DNA: TGTGCCAGCAATTTGGGGGTTTCCTACGAGCAGTACTTC.

This clonotype was detected ten times or more. The V call is TRBV7-9, the J call TRBJ1-1; D is undetermined. This CDR3 has 12 residues. In germline, CDR1 is SEHNR, CDR2 FQNEAQ (reference sequence). Trimming removed 1 base from V and 6 bases from J, with 6 bases in between. As DNA, the CDR3 is TGTGCCAGCAGCTTAGATGTCTCTGAAGCTTTCTTT. Translated, it gives CASSLDVSEAFF. Variable domain in full (rest from reference TRBV7-9 and TRBJ1-1): DTGVSQNPRHKITKRGQNVTFRCDPISEHNRLYWYRQTLGQGPEFLTYFQNEAQLEKSRLLSDRFSAERPKGSFSTLEIQRTEQGDSAMYLCASSLDVSEAFFGQGTRLTVV.

V and J are TRBV29-1 and TRBJ2-1; D is ambiguous. Trimming left V 4 bases short and J 9 bases short, with 7 bases between. The CDR3 extends over 10 amino acids. Per the germline V gene, CDR1 is SQVTM and CDR2 is ANQGSEA. CDR3 in DNA: TGCAGCGTTGTCGTAGTTGAGCAGTTCTTC. Protein product: CSVVVVEQFF.

This clonotype was detected only a few times. The chain couples TRBV7-2 to TRBJ1-2; 12 positions agree with TRBD1. The J segment lost 1 base and the V segment lost 6 bases, leaving 15 bases of the junction unmatched. The CDR3 loop spans 19 amino acids. Germline loops: CDR1 SGHTA, CDR2 FQGNSA. CDR3 region: CASRIPAGQGALSNYGYTF. The CDR3 region has the DNA TGTGCCAGCAGGATACCGGCGGGACAGGGGGCTTTAAGTAACTATGGCTACACCTTC.

Of note for this clonotype: The junction shows a germline mismatch at one end, possibly a read error. J is TRBJ1-5 and V is TRBV4-1; D uncertain. The CDR3 has 14 residues. Per germline, CDR1 MGHRA and CDR2 YSYEKL. CDR3 sequence (DNA): TGCGCCAGCAGCCAAGCCTTTAGCAATCAGCCCCCGCATTTT. This translates into CASSQAFSNQPPHF.

This clonotype has a count of ten or more. The V gene is TRBV7-6, the J gene TRBJ2-3; 11 bases are shared with TRBD1. The germline V gene encodes CDR1 SGHVS and CDR2 FNYEAQ. The CDR3 is made up of 14 amino acids. V dropped 5 bases and J dropped 6; count of bases not matched to a gene: 4. Here the CDR3 DNA reads TGTGCCAGCAGCACGGGACAGGGGGTTGATACGCAGTATTTT. It codes for CASSTGQGVDTQYF. Drawing the rest from reference TRBV7-6 and TRBJ2-3, the complete variable domain is GAGVSQSPRYKVTKRGQDVALRCDPISGHVSLYWYRQALGQGPEFLTYFNYEAQQDKSGLPNDRFSAERPEGSISTLTIQRTEQRDSAMYRCASSTGQGVDTQYFGPGTRLTVL.

Turning to this clonotype: This may stem from a read error, because a much larger clone lies one nucleotide away. This rearrangement joins TRBV13 to TRBJ1-2; TRBD1 is a possible D gene (5 bases). This CDR3 is built from 15 residues. V lost 5 bases and J 0 bases, leaving 13 bases between the germline ends. Germline V gives CDR1 PRHDT, CDR2 FYEKMQ (reference sequence). The CDR3 region has the DNA TGTGCCAGCAGCCTCCGGGACTCTGCTAACTATGGCTACACCTTC. Its translation: CASSLRDSANYGYTF.

This clonotype was detected only a few times. The rearrangement links TRBV4-1 to TRBJ2-3, with 13 bases fitting TRBD2. This CDR3 spans 17 amino acids. Germline CDR1 is MGHRA and CDR2 is YSYEKL. With V trimmed by 4 bases and J by 4 bases, 8 bases remained unmatched. The CDR3 coding sequence is TGCGCCAGCAGCCCTCTCGGGACTAGCGGGGCCGCAGATACGCAGTATTTT. Translated, it gives CASSPLGTSGAADTQYF.

At least ten counts were recorded for this clonotype. The J gene is TRBJ1-5, the V gene TRBV27; D gene uncertain. There are 14 residues in the CDR3. CDR1 MNHEY and CDR2 SMNVEV come from the germline V gene (reference sequence). The germline V and J ends were trimmed by 1 base and 4 bases, with 8 bases remaining between them. The CDR3 sequence is CASSLYRGNQPQHF. In nucleotides, the CDR3 is TGTGCCAGCAGTTTATACCGCGGTAATCAGCCCCAGCATTTT.

There are a few counts of this clonotype. The V and J genes are TRBV18 and TRBJ2-3; 13 nucleotides align to TRBD2. V shed 3 bases, J shed 2 bases, and the junction held 5 bases outside the gene matches. CDR3 length: 17 amino acids. Germline V gene sequence: CDR1 KGHSH, CDR2 LQKENI. The CDR3 nucleotides read TGTGCCAGCTCACCCGAGGGACTAGCGGGGTACACAGATACGCAGTATTTT. It codes for CASSPEGLAGYTDTQYF. Full variable domain (rest looked up from reference TRBV18 and TRBJ2-3): NAGVMQNPRHLVRRRGQEARLRCSPMKGHSHVYWYRQLPEEGLKFMVYLQKENIIDESGMPKERFSAEFPKEGPSILRIQQVVRGDSAAYFCASSPEGLAGYTDTQYFGPGTRLTVL.

This clonotype was observed at least ten times. The J gene is TRBJ1-1, the V gene TRBV5-6, with a tentative D call TRBD1 (6 bases). Germline V gives CDR1 SGHDT, CDR2 YYEEEE. This CDR3 has 15 residues. The germline V and J ends were trimmed by 2 bases and 0 bases, with 11 bases remaining between them. CDR3: CASSLTGTMNTEAFF. The CDR3 DNA reads TGTGCCAGCAGCTTAACCGGGACAATGAACACTGAAGCTTTCTTT.

This sequence joins TRBV14 and TRBJ2-7; weak D call: TRBD2 (5 bases). Trimming removed 1 base at V and 6 bases at J, with 16 bases between. CDR1 is SGHDN and CDR2 is FVKESK in the germline V gene. The CDR3 is 15 amino acids. The CDR3: CASSQGPEEGFEQYF. The CDR3 DNA sequence: TGTGCCAGCAGCCAAGGCCCGGAGGAAGGTTTCGAGCAGTACTTC.

Turning to this clonotype: A much larger clone differs from this one at a single base, so this may be a read error. A read error is likely, as this CDR3 ends without the conserved phenylalanine or tryptophan. The rearrangement joins TRBV27 to TRBJ1-1; weak D call: TRBD1 (5 bases). Germline CDR1 MNHEY, CDR2 SMNVEV (reference sequence). V lost 6 bases and J lost 0, with 14 bases in between. The CDR3 contains 15 residues. CDR3: CASSFDSLMNTEAFL. DNA for the CDR3: TGTGCCAGCAGCTTTGACAGCCTCATGAACACTGAAGCTTTCCTT.

This clonotype was detected a few times. The J gene is TRBJ1-5, the V gene TRBV19; D not resolved. The CDR3 extends over 15 amino acids. Trimming pared 7 bases from V and 0 bases from J, leaving 13 bases between. Looked up from germline, CDR1 is LNHDA and CDR2 is SQIVND (reference sequence). The DNA for the CDR3 is TGTGCCAGTAACCAGGACTCTTATAGCAATCAGCCCCAGCATTTT. It yields the protein CASNQDSYSNQPQHF.

This clonotype was seen only a few times. V usage is TRBV27 and J usage is TRBJ2-7; 9 bases match TRBD1. V was clipped by 7 bases and J by 7 bases; unmatched bases: 14. Per the germline V gene, CDR1 is MNHEY and CDR2 is SMNVEV (reference sequence). The CDR3 sequence is 15 residues long. The CDR3 is CASKTGTGFYWEQYF. The CDR3, as DNA: TGTGCCAGCAAAACCGGGACAGGGTTTTATTGGGAGCAGTACTTC.

A remark on this clonotype: This likely comes from a read error, as the CDR3 has no conserved phenylalanine or tryptophan at its end. This rearrangement joins TRBV6-5 to TRBJ2-7; TRBD1 is a possible D gene (5 bases). The V end lost 3 bases, the J end lost 3 bases, and 12 bases lay between the germline ends. Germline V CDR1 and CDR2: MNHEY, SVGAGI. This CDR3 has 14 amino acids. CDR3 residues: CASSYLGVGYEQYL. The CDR3 DNA reads TGTGCCAGCAGTTATTTAGGGGTAGGCTACGAGCAGTACCTC.

The chain uses TRBV30 and TRBJ1-5; D not resolved. Germline loops: CDR1 GTSNPN, CDR2 SVGIG (reference sequence). CDR3 length: 13 amino acids. V lost 0 bases to trimming and J lost 0 bases, with 3 bases between them. In DNA form, the CDR3 reads TGTGCCTGGAGTGTGTATAGCAATCAGCCCCAGCATTTT. Its translation: CAWSVYSNQPQHF.